The clone carrying this TCR beta chain occurred once. Authors' analysis steps: Reference gene primer amplification in the assay estimated nucleated cell counts. Sequencing used immunoSEQ multiplex PCR; TCRdb keeps in-frame clones, though not all of them. V and J calls plus clone size are reproduced from that table; the DNA served to infer D and trimming. The sample contains roughly 250,000 clones, roughly 87% of which appear only once. Trimming removed 7 bases from V and 0 bases from J; junction bases left unmatched: 3. Germline CDR1 MDHEN, CDR2 SYDVKM. This CDR3 is 17 amino acids long. The sample originates from a study of blood T cell repertoires in COVID-19. Across 20 to 25 US areas, participants ranged in age from about 18 to 90 years. Cohorts were determined from participant-reported clinical history.

The sequenced sample was PBMCs or T cells enriched from blood (not recorded which). This TCR was sampled from a woman between 25 and 40 years old with acute COVID-19. The chain links TRBV28 to TRBJ2-1, with 16 bases fitting TRBD2. Written as DNA, the CDR3 is TGTGCCAGCAAGGGACTAGCGGGGGGGAGCTCCTACAATGAGCAGTTCTTC. Translating gives CASKGLAGGSSYNEQFF.